The source of this T cell receptor (beta chain) is a study of T cell repertoires in cytomegalovirus infection (dated by TCRdb to between 2018 and 2021). A note on the overall study: Recently identified HLA-C-restricted CMV epitopes, whose presentation resists viral immunomodulation, were targeted by peptide stimulations together with well-studied HLA-B-restricted epitopes. The HLA type of each donor mattered for the analysis, because public TCR beta signatures pointed to carriage of CMV infection along with the matching HLA type. What the work shows at the level of the full study, not this receptor alone: In both this cohort and an independent cohort of 350 to 400 donors, the cumulative frequency of public TCR beta family members distinguished carriers of CMV infection plus the relevant HLA type. The ex vivo response was dominated by HLA-C-restricted CMV-specific TCR beta clonotypes, which also provided the single most frequent clonotype in two of eight donors.

This sample was sequenced with an Illumina HiSeq 1500. TCRdb reworked the public reads: Q25 trimming with fastp, MiXCR clone assembly, productive beta chains retained. Identical CDR3 proteins give one entry, which carries the most common genes and DNA. This sample comprises about 770,000 distinct CDR3 sequences, 25% to 30% of them detected only once. Approximately 14% of the sample is held by the ten biggest clonotypes. This specimen's treatment or condition label, interpreted: in vitro stimulation with specific CMV peptide epitopes to enrich CMV-specific T cells. Of note for this clonotype: It lacks a known antigen. It has no much larger one-base neighbor in the sample; base qualities were not kept.

The material was cultured CD8+ T cells from PBMCs, obtained from culture after CMV antigen stimulation. The source is a human donor in good health (CMV status not recorded). Some clones in this sample may be carry-over from other donors' samples.

The sequenced DNA: TGCGCCAGCAGCCAGACGAGGGGTCGGGAGACTGAAGCTTTCTTT. It encodes CASSQTRGRETEAFF. The rearranged segments are TRBV4-1 and TRBJ1-1, and the D gene may be TRBD1, 5 bases matching. Relative to germline, V is 3 bases shorter and J is 5 bases shorter, with 16 bases between their ends. The CDR3 covers 15 residues, taking in both the cysteine and the phenylalanine. Only CDR3 DNA is held: 45 bases, read in frame from base 1. The CDR1 and CDR2 encoded by the germline V gene are MGHRA and YSYEKL.